The source of this T cell receptor (beta chain) is a study of cytomegalovirus exposure and HLA in healthy donors. The PCR made use of 60 Vbeta and 13 Jbeta primers. The table came from immunoSEQ multiplex PCR; TCRdb's copy has only in-frame clones and leaves some out. The listing contains about 110,000 clones. CDR3 length: 16 amino acids. From germline, CDR1 is KGHSH and CDR2 LQKENI. Trimming removed 3 bases from V and 2 bases from J; junction bases left unmatched: 5. Sequenced sample: PBMCs. The chain employs TRBV18 and TRBJ1-5; 9 bases align to TRBD1. The clonotype was recovered from a man in his fifties in good health and CMV-seronegative. CDR3 in amino acids: CASSPGQGLGNQPQHF. For the CDR3, the DNA is TGTGCCAGCTCACCGGGACAGGGCCTAGGCAATCAGCCCCAGCATTTT.